These 4 T cell receptor beta chains originate from one sample sequenced in a study of shared clonotypes between healthy human individuals (dated by TCRdb to 2020 to 2021). Library generation was performed with the immunoSEQ multiplex PCR assay. TCRdb obtained this table from immuneACCESS and retained in-frame rearrangements with V and J assigned. These tables miss some clones; where compared with another copy, unresolved V genes account for less than half of the shortfall, and the remainder is unexplained. Recorded for this sample are approximately 980,000 clones; more than 75% of them occurred a single time. The ten biggest clones cover nearly 1.5% of the sample. The sample consisted of memory CD4+ T cells sorted from blood. Explained via the paper, the cell subset or site label denotes: CD45RA-negative fraction. The receptors stem from a man between 18 and 29 years old in good health.

This clone has a handful of counts. The V and J genes are TRBV6-1 and TRBJ2-7, with 8 nucleotides matching TRBD1. This CDR3 comprises 14 residues. Trimming at V came to 4 bases and at J to 5 bases, leaving 7 bases not matched to a gene. Germline V gene sequence: CDR1 MNHNS, CDR2 SASEGT. The CDR3 loop reads CASSGGQGGHEQYF. The CDR3 nucleotides are TGTGCCAGCAGTGGTGGACAGGGTGGCCACGAGCAGTACTTC.

This chain uses TRBV12-5 with TRBJ2-2; 7 bases line up with TRBD2. The CDR3 length is 15 residues. Per germline, CDR1 LGHNT and CDR2 FRNRAP. Trimming removed 2 bases from V and 3 bases from J; junction bases left unmatched: 3. The CDR3 sequence is CASGLTGGYTGELFF. CDR3 nucleotides: TGTGCTAGTGGTTTGACCGGGGGGTACACCGGGGAGCTGTTTTTT.

The chain joins TRBV5-4 to TRBJ2-1; 7 bases agree with TRBD2. The V gene end was trimmed by 4 bases and the J gene end by 6 bases; junction bases not matched to a gene: 7. The length of the CDR3 is 14 residues. Germline values: CDR1 SGHNT, CDR2 YYREEE (reference sequence). CDR3 loop: CASSPVGGSNEQFF. DNA of the CDR3: TGTGCCAGCAGCCCCGTAGGCGGGAGCAATGAGCAGTTCTTC. The entire variable domain, with the rest obtained from reference TRBV5-4 and TRBJ2-1, is as follows: ETGVTQSPTHLIKTRGQQVTLRCSSQSGHNTVSWYQQALGQGPQFIFQYYREEENGRGNFPPRFSGLQFPNYSSELNVNALELDDSALYLCASSPVGGSNEQFFGPGTRLTVL.

J is TRBJ1-5 and V is TRBV5-5; 10 bases agree with TRBD1. Trimming at V came to 4 bases and at J to 2 bases, leaving 6 bases not matched to a gene. In germline, CDR1 is SGHKS, CDR2 YYEKEE (reference sequence). The CDR3 has 16 amino acids. The CDR3 is CASSRAGTGGNQPQHF. CDR3 sequence (DNA): TGTGCCAGCAGCAGAGCCGGGACAGGGGGCAATCAGCCCCAGCATTTT.